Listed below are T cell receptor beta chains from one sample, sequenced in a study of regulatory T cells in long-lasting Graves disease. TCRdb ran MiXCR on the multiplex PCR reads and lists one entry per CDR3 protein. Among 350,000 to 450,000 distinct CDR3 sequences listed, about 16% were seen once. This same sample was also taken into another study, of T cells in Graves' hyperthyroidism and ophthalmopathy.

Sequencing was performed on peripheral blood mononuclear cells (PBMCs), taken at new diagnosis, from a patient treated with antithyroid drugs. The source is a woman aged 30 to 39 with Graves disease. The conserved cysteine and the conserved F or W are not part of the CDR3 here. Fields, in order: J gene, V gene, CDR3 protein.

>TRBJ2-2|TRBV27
ASSLLSGLGELF
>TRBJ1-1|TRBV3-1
ASSRTVTPGTQNEAF
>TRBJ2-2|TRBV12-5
ASARGGATGELF
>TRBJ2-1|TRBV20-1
SARQRGSINNEQF
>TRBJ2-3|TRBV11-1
ASSLMADTQY
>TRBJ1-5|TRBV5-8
ASSGGPDSSNQPQH
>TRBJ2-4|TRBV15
ATSRTNAPQNIQY
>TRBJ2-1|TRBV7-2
ASSHGLAYNEQF
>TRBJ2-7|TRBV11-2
ASSLVVNLGLPREQY
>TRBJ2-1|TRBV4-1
ASSQDPVLWQF
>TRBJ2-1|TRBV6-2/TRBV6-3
ASSFRDRAYNEQF
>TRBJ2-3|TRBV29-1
SVPRLAGGLTLPDTQY
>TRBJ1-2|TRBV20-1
SAPDTVKTYGYT